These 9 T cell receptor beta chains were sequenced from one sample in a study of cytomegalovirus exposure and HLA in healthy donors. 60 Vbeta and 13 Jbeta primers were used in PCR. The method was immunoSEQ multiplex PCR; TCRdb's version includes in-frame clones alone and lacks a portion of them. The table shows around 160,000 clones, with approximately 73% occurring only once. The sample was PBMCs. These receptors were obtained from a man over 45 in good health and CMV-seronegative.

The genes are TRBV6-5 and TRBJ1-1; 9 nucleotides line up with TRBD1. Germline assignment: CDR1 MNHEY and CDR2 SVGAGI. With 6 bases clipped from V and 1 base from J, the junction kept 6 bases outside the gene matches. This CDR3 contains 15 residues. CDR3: CASRQLTGGNTEAFF. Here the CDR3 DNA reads TGTGCCAGCAGACAACTGACAGGGGGGAACACTGAAGCTTTCTTT.

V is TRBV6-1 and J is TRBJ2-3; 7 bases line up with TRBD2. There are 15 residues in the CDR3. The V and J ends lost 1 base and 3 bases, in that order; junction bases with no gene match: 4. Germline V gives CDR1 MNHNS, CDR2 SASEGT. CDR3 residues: CASSEGGGRTDTQYF. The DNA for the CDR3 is TGTGCCAGCAGTGAAGGGGGGGGGAGGACAGATACGCAGTATTTT.

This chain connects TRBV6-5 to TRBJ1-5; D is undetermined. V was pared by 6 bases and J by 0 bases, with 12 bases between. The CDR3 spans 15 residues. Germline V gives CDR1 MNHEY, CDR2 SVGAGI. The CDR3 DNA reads TGTGCCAGCAGCACTACACGAAATAGCAATCAGCCCCAGCATTTT. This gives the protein CASSTTRNSNQPQHF.

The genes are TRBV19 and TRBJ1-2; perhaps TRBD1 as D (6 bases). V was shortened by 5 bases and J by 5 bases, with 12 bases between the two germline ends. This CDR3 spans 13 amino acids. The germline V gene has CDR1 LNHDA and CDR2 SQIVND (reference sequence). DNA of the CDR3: TGTGCCAGTAGTCTTGACAGGCGTTATGGCTACACCTTC. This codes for CASSLDRRYGYTF. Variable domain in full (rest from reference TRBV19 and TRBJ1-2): DGGITQSPKYLFRKEGQNVTLSCEQNLNHDAMYWYRQDPGQGLRLIYYSQIVNDFQKGDIAEGYSVSREKKESFPLTVTSAQKNPTAFYLCASSLDRRYGYTFGSGTRLTVV.

In DNA, the CDR3 is TGTGCCAGTAGTCCCCAGGGGGCTCTTCTCACAGATACGCAGTATTTT. It specifies CASSPQGALLTDTQYF. The V call is TRBV19, the J call TRBJ2-3; 8 positions match TRBD1. V lost 5 bases, J lost 2 bases, and 9 bases stayed unmatched. This CDR3 is 16 amino acids long. CDR1 LNHDA and CDR2 SQIVND come from the germline V gene (reference sequence). Based on the CDR3 plus reference TRBV19 and TRBJ2-3, the full variable domain is DGGITQSPKYLFRKEGQNVTLSCEQNLNHDAMYWYRQDPGQGLRLIYYSQIVNDFQKGDIAEGYSVSREKKESFPLTVTSAQKNPTAFYLCASSPQGALLTDTQYFGPGTRLTVL.

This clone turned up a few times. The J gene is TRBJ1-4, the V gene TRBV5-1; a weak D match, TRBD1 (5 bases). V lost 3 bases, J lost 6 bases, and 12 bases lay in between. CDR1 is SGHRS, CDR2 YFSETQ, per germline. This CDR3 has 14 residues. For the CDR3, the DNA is TGCGCCAGCAGCTACCGAGAAGGGGATGAAAAACTGTTTTTT. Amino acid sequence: CASSYREGDEKLFF.

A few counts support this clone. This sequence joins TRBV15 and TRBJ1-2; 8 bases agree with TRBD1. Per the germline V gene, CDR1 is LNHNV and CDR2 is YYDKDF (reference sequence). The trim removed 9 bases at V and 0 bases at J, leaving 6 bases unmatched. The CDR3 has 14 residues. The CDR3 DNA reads TGTGCCACTAGGCCGACAGGGGCTAACTATGGCTACACCTTC. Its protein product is CATRPTGANYGYTF.

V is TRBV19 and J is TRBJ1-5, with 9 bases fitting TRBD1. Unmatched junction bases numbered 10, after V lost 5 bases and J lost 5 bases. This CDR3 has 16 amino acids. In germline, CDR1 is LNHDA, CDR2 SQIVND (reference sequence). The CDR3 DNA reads TGTGCCAGTAGTCCGATGGACAGGGGTATAGATCAGCCCCAGCATTTT. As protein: CASSPMDRGIDQPQHF.

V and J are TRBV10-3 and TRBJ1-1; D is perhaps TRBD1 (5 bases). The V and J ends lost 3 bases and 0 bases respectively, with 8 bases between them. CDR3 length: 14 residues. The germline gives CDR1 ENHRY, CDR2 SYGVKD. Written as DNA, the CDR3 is TGTGCCATCAGTGATGGGGGGGTGAACACTGAAGCTTTCTTT. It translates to CAISDGGVNTEAFF.